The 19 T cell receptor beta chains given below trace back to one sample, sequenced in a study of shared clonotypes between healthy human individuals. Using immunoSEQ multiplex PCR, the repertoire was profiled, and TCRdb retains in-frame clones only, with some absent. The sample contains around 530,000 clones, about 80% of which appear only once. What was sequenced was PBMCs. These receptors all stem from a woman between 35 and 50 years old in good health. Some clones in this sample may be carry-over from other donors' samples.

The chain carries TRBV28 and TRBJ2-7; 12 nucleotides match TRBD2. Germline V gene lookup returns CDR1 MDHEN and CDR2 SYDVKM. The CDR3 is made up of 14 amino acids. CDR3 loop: CETRRLAGAREQYF. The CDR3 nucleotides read TGTGAAACCCGACGACTAGCGGGAGCAAGGGAGCAGTACTTC.

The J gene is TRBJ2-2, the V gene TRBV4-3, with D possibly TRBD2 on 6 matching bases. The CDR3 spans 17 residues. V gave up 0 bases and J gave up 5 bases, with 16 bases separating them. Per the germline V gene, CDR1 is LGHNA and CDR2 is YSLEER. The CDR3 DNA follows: TGCGCCAGCAGCCAAGATCAAGGGGTAGCGGTAACCGGGGAGCTGTTTTTT. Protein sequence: CASSQDQGVAVTGELFF.

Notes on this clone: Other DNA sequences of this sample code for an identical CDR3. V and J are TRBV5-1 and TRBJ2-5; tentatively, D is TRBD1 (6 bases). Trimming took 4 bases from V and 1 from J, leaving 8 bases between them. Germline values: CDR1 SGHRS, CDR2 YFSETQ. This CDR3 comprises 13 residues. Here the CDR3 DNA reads TGCGCCAGCAGCCAACAGGGCCAAGAGACCCAGTACTTC. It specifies CASSQQGQETQYF.

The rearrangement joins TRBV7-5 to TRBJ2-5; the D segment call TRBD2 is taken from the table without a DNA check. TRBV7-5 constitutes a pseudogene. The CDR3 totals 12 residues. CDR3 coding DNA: TGTGCCAGCAGCCTTGCGGGAGAGACCCAGTACTTC. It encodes CASSLAGETQYF.

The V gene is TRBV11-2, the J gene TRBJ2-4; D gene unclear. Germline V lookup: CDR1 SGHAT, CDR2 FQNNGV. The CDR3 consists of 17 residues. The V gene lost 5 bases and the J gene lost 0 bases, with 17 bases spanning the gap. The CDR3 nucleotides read TGTGCCAGCAGCCCCCTGGACCGAGACCTAGCCAAAAACATTCAGTACTTC. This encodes CASSPLDRDLAKNIQYF. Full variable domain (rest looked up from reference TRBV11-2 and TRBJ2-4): EAGVAQSPRYKIIEKRQSVAFWCNPISGHATLYWYQQILGQGPKLLIQFQNNGVVDDSQLPKDRFSAERLKGVDSTLKIQPAKLEDSAVYLCASSPLDRDLAKNIQYFGAGTRLSVL.

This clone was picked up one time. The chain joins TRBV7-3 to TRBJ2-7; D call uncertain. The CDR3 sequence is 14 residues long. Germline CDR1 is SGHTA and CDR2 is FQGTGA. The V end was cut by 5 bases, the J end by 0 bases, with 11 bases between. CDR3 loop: CASSPDGNSYEQYF. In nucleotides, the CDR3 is TGTGCCAGCAGCCCCGACGGAAACTCCTACGAGCAGTACTTC.

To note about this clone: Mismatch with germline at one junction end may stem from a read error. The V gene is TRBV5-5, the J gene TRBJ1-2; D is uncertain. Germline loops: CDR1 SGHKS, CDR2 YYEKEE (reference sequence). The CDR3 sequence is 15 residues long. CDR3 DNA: TGTGCCGCAATAGAGCTGTCTCGCGAAGACCTATGGCTACACTTC. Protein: CAAIELSREDLWLHF.

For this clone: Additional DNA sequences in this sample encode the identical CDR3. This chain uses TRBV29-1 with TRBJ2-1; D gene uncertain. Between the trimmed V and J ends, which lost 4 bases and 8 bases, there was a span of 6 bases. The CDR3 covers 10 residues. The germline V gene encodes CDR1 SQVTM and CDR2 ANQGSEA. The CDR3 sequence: CSVGVDEQFF. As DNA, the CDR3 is TGCAGCGTTGGGGTTGATGAGCAGTTCTTC.

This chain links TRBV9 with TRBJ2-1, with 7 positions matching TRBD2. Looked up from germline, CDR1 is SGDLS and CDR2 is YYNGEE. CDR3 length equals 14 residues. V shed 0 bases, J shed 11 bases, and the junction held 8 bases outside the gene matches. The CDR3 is CASSVGTSHSQQFF. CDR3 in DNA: TGTGCCAGCAGCGTAGGGACTAGTCACTCACAGCAGTTCTTC.

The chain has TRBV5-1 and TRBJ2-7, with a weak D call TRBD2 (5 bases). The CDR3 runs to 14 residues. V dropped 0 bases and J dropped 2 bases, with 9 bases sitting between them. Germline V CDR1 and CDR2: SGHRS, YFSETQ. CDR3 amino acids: CASSLDMGAYEQYF. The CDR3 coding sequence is TGCGCCAGCAGCTTGGACATGGGAGCCTACGAGCAGTACTTC. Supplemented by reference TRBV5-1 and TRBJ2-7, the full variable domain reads KAGVTQTPRYLIKTRGQQVTLSCSPISGHRSVSWYQQTPGQGLQFLFEYFSETQRNKGNFPGRFSGRQFSNSRSEMNVSTLELGDSALYLCASSLDMGAYEQYFGPGTRLTVT.

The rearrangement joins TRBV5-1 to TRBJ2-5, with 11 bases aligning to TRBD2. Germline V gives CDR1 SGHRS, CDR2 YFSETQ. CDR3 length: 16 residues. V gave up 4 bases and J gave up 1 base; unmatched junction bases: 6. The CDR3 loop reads CASSVFGTSGQETQYF. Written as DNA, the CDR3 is TGCGCCAGCAGCGTGTTTGGGACTAGCGGCCAAGAGACCCAGTACTTC.

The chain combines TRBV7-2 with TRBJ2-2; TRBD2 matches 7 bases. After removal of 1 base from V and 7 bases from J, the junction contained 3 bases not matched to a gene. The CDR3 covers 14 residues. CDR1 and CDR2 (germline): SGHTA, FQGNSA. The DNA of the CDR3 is TGTGCCAGCAGCTTAGATCGGGAGGTCGGGGAGCTGTTTTTT. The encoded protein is CASSLDREVGELFF.

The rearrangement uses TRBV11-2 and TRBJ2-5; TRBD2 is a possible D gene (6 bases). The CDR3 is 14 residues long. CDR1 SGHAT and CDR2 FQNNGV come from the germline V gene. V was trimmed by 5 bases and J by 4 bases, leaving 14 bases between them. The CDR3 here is CASSRTGGVETQYF. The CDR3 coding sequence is TGTGCCAGCAGCCGGACGGGCGGGGTAGAGACCCAGTACTTC.

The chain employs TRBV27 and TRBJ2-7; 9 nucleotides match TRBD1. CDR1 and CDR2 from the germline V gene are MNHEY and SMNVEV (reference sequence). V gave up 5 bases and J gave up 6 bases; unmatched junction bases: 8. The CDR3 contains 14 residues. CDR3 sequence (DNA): TGTGCCAGCAGTCCGCCGGGACAGGGTGCCGAGCAGTACTTC. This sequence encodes CASSPPGQGAEQYF.

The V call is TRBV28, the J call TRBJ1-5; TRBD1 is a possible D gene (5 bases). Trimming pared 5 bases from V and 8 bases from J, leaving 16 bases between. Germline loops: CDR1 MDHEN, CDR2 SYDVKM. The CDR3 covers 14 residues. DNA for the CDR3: TGTGCCAGCAGTCAGGGCCCGAACGCCGAGCCCCAGCATTTT. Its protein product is CASSQGPNAEPQHF.

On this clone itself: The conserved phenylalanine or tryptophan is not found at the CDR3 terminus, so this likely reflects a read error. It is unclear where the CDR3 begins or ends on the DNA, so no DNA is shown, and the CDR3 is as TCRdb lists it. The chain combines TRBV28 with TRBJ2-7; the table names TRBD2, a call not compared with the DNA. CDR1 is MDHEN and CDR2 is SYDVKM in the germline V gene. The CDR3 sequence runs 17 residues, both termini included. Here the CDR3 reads CASSLCRSEGGRVPGWI.

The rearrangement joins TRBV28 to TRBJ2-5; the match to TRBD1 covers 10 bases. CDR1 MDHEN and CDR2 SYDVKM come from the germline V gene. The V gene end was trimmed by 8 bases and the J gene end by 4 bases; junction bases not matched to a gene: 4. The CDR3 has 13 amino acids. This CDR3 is CASRTGGLETQYF. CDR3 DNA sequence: TGTGCCAGCCGGACAGGGGGTTTAGAGACCCAGTACTTC.

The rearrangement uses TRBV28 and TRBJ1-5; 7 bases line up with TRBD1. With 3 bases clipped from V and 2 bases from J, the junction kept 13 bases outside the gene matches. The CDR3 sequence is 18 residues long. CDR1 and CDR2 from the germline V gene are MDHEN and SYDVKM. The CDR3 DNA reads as TGTGCCAGCAGTTTGCGTTGGGCAGGGGGAGTCGGCAATCAGCCCCAGCATTTT. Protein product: CASSLRWAGGVGNQPQHF.

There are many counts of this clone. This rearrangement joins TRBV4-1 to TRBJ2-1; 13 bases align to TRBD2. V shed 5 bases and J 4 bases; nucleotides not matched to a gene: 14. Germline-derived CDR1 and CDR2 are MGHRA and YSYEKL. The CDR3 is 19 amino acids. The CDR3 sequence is CASSALTSGRALGYNEQFF. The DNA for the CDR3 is TGCGCCAGCAGCGCTCTTACTAGCGGGAGGGCCCTCGGGTACAATGAGCAGTTCTTC.